The TCR beta chain described here comes from a study of blood T cell repertoires in COVID-19. For the study at large: From T cells, B-cell-depleted T cells, or PBMCs came the material, which was cDNA or gDNA.

Authors' processing steps: It was from reference gene primer amplification that nucleated cell counts were estimated. The data were produced by immunoSEQ multiplex PCR, yet TCRdb's version contains in-frame clones alone and is incomplete. The D gene and trimming were derived from the DNA, and the V and J assignments and clone size from that table. The data contain 200,000 to 250,000 clones, about 79% of them singletons. This CDR3 region has 13 residues. Deletions cut 0 bases from V and 7 bases from J, with 9 bases between. Germline CDR1 reads MGHRA; CDR2 reads YSYEKL. The sequenced sample consisted of peripheral blood. The sequence derives from a human donor in a cohort sampled during active COVID-19. J is TRBJ1-1 and V is TRBV4-1; D gene unclear. CDR3: CASSQDGQFEAFF. CDR3 bases: TGCGCCAGCAGCCAAGATGGTCAGTTTGAAGCTTTCTTT.